The clone carrying this TCR beta chain has more than one count but fewer than ten. This CDR3 comprises 17 residues. V was trimmed by 4 bases and J by 5 bases, leaving 24 bases between them. Germline V gene data show CDR1 as SGHRS and CDR2 as YFSETQ. This sample's time point: cycle 4 day 1 (C4D1), after six to seven weeks of nivolumab. Every one of the patients relapsed after autologous stem cell transplantation (brentuximab vedotin exposure was variable). The data originate from a study of PD-1 blockade in classical Hodgkin lymphoma. Profiled with immunoSEQ multiplex PCR; TCRdb holds only in-frame clones, not every one. The profile shows 90,000 to 140,000 clones, 89% of them singletons.

The V gene is TRBV5-1, the J gene TRBJ1-1, with D hard to call. This material consisted of peripheral blood mononuclear cells (PBMCs), taken before the fourth cycle of nivolumab. The TCR sequence derives from a human donor with classical Hodgkin lymphoma. CDR3 residues: CASSPIPSEIRGTEAFF. As DNA, the CDR3 is TGCGCCAGCAGCCCGATTCCTTCAGAGATCCGCGGAACTGAAGCTTTCTTT.